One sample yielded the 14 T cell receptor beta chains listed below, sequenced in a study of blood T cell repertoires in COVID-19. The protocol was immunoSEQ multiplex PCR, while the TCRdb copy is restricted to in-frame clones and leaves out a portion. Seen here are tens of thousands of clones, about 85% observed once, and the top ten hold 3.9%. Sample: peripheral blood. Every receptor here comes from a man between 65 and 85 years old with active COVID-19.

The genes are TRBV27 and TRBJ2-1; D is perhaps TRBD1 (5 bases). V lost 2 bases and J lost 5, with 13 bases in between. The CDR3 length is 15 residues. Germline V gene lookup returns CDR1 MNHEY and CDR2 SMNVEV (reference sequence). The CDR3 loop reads CASSLELVGDNEQFF. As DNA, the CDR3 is TGTGCCAGCAGTTTAGAGCTAGTAGGGGACAATGAGCAGTTCTTC.

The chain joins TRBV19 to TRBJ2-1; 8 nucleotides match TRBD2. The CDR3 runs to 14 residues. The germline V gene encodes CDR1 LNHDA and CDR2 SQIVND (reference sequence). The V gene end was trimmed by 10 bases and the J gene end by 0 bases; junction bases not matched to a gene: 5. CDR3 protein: CATQRGRSYNEQFF. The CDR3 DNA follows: TGTGCCACCCAGCGGGGGCGCTCCTACAATGAGCAGTTCTTC. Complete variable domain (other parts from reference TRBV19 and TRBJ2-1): DGGITQSPKYLFRKEGQNVTLSCEQNLNHDAMYWYRQDPGQGLRLIYYSQIVNDFQKGDIAEGYSVSREKKESFPLTVTSAQKNPTAFYLCATQRGRSYNEQFFGPGTRLTVL.

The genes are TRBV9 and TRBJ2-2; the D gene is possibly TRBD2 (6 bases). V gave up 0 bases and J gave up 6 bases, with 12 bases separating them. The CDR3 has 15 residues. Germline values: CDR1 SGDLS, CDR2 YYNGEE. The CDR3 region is CASSVVGWGAGELFF. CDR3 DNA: TGTGCCAGCAGCGTAGTAGGCTGGGGGGCCGGGGAGCTGTTTTTT.

The CDR3 loop is CASSARGGPSYEQYF. CDR3 DNA: TGTGCCAGCAGTGCTCGAGGGGGCCCCTCCTACGAGCAGTACTTC. The V gene is TRBV6-4, the J gene TRBJ2-7; 7 bases match TRBD1. CDR1 is MRHNA, CDR2 SNTAGT, per germline. J was trimmed by 0 bases and V by 4 bases; bases with no gene match: 6. CDR3 length: 15 amino acids.

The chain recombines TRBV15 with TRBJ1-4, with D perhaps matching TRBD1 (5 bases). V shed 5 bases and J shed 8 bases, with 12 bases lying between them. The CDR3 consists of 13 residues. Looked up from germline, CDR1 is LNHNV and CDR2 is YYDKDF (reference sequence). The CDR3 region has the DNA TGTGCCACCAGCGGGGGGGGTCGGGAAAAACTGTTTTTT. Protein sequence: CATSGGGREKLFF.

CDR3 coding DNA: TGTGCCAGCACCCGGCGGGGGCAGAGTTCACCCCTCCACTTT. As protein: CASTRRGQSSPLHF. The V and J genes are TRBV2 and TRBJ1-6, with a possible D match to TRBD1 (6 bases). Germline V gives CDR1 SNHLY, CDR2 FYNNEI. Deletions cut 7 bases from V and 9 bases from J, with 16 bases between. The CDR3 consists of 14 residues.

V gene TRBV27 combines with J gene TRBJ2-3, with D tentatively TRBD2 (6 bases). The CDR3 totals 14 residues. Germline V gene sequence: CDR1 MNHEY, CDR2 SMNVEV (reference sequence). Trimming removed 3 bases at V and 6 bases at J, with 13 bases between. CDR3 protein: CASSFWDFRDTQYF. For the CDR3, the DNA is TGTGCCAGCAGTTTCTGGGACTTCAGGGATACGCAGTATTTT.

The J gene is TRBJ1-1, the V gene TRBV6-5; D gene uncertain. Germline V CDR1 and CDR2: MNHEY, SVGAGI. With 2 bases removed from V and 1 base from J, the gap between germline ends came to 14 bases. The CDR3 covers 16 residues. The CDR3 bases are TGTGCCAGCAGTTACCCCTCGCCGGCAGGGAACACTGAAGCTTTCTTT. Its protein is CASSYPSPAGNTEAFF.

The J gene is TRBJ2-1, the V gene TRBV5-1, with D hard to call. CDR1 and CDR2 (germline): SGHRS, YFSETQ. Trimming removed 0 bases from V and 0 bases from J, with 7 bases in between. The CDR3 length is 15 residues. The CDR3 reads CASSLGVISYNEQFF. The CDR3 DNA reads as TGCGCCAGCAGCTTGGGAGTGATCTCCTACAATGAGCAGTTCTTC.

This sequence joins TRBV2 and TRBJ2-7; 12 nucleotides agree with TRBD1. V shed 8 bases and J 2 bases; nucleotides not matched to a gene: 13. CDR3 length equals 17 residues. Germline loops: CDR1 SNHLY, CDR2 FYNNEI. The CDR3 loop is CASQVRDRGLLTYEQYF. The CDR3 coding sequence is TGTGCCAGCCAGGTACGGGACAGGGGGCTCCTAACCTACGAGCAGTACTTC.

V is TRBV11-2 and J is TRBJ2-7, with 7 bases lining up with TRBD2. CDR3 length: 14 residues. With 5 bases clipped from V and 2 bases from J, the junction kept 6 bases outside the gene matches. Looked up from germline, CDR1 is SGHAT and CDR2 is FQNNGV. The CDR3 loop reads CASSPSGKTYEQYF. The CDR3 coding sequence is TGTGCCAGCAGCCCAAGCGGGAAAACCTACGAGCAGTACTTC.

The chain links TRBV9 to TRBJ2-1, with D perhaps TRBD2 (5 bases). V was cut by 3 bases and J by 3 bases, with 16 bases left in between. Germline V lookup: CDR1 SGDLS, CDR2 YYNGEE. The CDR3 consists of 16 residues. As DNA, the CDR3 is TGTGCCAGCAGCGCGGCTAGCAGCAGTGGCTACAATGAGCAGTTCTTC. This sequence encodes CASSAASSSGYNEQFF.

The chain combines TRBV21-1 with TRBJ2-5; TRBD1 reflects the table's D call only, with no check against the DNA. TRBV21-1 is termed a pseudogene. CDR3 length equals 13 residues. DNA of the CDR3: TGTGCCAGCAGCAAAGGACAGGGAGAGACCCAGTACTTC. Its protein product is CASSKGQGETQYF.

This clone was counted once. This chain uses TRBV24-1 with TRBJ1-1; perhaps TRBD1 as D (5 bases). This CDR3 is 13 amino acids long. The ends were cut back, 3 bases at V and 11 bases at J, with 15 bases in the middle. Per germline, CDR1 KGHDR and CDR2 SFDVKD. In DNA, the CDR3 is TGTGCCACCAGTGATGTGGGGACCGGGAGCGCTTTCTTT. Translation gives CATSDVGTGSAFF.